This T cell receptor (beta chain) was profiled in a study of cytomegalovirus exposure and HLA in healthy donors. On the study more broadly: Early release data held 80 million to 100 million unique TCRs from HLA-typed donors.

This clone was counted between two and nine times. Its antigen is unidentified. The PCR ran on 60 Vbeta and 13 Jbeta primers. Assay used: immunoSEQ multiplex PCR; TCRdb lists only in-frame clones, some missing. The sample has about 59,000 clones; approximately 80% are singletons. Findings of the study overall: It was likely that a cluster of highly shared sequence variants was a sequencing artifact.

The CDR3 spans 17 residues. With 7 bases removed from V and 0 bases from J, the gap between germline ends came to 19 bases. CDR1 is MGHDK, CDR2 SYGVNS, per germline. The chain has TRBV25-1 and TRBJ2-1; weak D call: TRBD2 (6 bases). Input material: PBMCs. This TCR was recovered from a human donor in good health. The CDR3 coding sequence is TGTGCCAGCACTTATCTCGGTAGCGGCAGCTCCTACAATGAGCAGTTCTTC. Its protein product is CASTYLGSGSSYNEQFF.